This T cell receptor (beta chain) was recorded in a study of blood T cell repertoires in COVID-19. After removal of 2 bases from V and 4 bases from J, the junction contained 14 bases not matched to a gene. The CDR3 consists of 18 residues. Germline V gives CDR1 SGHDN, CDR2 FVKESK. As handled by the study authors: From reference gene primer amplification, estimates of nucleated cell counts were derived. The protocol was immunoSEQ multiplex PCR, while the TCRdb copy is restricted to in-frame clones and leaves out a portion. V, J and clone size derive from that table, while D and trimming were established from the DNA sequence. The repertoire holds more than 200,000 clones, approximately 84% seen once, with 1.5% to 2% in the top ten.

This TCR was recovered from a man aged 60-69 years who had recovered from COVID-19. This sequence joins TRBV14 and TRBJ1-1; TRBD1 agrees at 9 bases. Sequencing was performed on PBMCs or T cells enriched from blood (not recorded which). The CDR3 region is CASSQLGGGQGSFTEAFF. CDR3 coding DNA: TGTGCCAGCAGCCAACTGGGGGGGGGACAGGGTAGTTTCACTGAAGCTTTCTTT.